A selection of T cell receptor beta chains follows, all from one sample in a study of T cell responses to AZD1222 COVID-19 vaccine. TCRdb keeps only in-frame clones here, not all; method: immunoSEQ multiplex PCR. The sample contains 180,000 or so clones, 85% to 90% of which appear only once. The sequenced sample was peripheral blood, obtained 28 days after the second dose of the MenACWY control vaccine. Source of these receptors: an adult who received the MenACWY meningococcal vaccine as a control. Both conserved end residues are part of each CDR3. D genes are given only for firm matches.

TGTGCCAGCAGTCCTAACTCGGGGGGGATGAACACTGAAGCTTTCTTT	CASSPNSGGMNTEAFF	.	TRBV27	TRBJ1-1
TGTGCCAGCAGCCAAGTCTTAGCGGGAGTCTTCAATGAGCAGTTCTTC	CASSQVLAGVFNEQFF	TRBD2	TRBV3-1/TRBV3-2	TRBJ2-1
TGTGCCATCAGTGAGTCGGAAGTTCAGGGAAACACCATATATTTT	CAISESEVQGNTIYF	.	TRBV10-3	TRBJ1-3
TGTGCCAGCAGCCCGGGGGACACTGAAGCTTTCTTT	CASSPGDTEAFF	.	TRBV9	TRBJ1-1
TGTGCCAGCAGCTTAGCGAACAGCCTGAACACTGAAGCTTTCTTT	CASSLANSLNTEAFF	.	TRBV7-2	TRBJ1-1
TGTGCCAGCAGCTTTTCTGGGGGAGGTGGCTACACCTTC	CASSFSGGGGYTF	.	TRBV5-6	TRBJ1-2
TGTGCCAGCCGACCCGGAGGGGGGGCGATGGACAATCAGCCCCAGCATTTT	CASRPGGGAMDNQPQHF	.	TRBV21-1	TRBJ1-5
TGTGCCAGCAGCTTGGGAGGGGGTTCTAAGGCTTTCTTT	CASSLGGGSKAFF	.	TRBV11-3	TRBJ1-1
TGTGCCAGCAGTTTAGGCCATCAGCCCCAGCATTTT	CASSLGHQPQHF	.	TRBV12-3/TRBV12-4	TRBJ1-5
TGTGCTAGTGATCCGACAGGCATGGATACTGAAGCTTTCTTT	CASDPTGMDTEAFF	.	TRBV12-5	TRBJ1-1
TGCGCCAGCAGCTTAACCTCCCCCAATCAAATGGGGTTCTTC	CASSLTSPNQMGFF	.	TRBV5-1	TRBJ2-1
TGTGCCAGCAGCTCAGACTGGAAAGAGACCCAGTACTTC	CASSSDWKETQYF	.	TRBV7-2	TRBJ2-5
TGTGCCAGCAGCTGGGAAGGGGGCGCGGGGAATGAGCAGTTCTTC	CASSWEGGAGNEQFF	.	TRBV7-2	TRBJ2-1
TGTGCCAGCAGCCGAGACGGCCGCCAGGCCCAGCATTTT	CASSRDGRQAQHF	.	TRBV9	TRBJ1-5
TGTGCCAGCAGCTTAGGTATAGGCGGGCTGTACTACGAGCAGTACTTC	CASSLGIGGLYYEQYF	.	TRBV7-8	TRBJ2-7